A selection of T cell receptor beta chains follows, all from one sample in a study of T-cell memory formation after mild COVID-19. TCRdb analysed the 5' RACE reads with MiXCR anew, one entry per CDR3 protein. This sample yields some 160,000 distinct CDR3 sequences, of which 10% to 15% are seen a single time; 2.5% to 3.5% belongs to the top ten. Source material: PBMCs or a T cell subset sorted from them (not recorded which). The receptor source for this set is a man aged 18 to 35 who had mild COVID-19 (a few samples of this study predate the infection). Cell type and time point are not known. Each CDR3 is given with its conserved first and last residue. The D gene is left open where the match is weak. Expanded clones get a size class; other rows say once, few or many, or leave the size out.

cdr3_length: 15
d_call: .
j_call: TRBJ2-2
v_call: TRBV5-1
clone_size: .
cdr3_aa: CASSLAVRNTGELFF
cdr3_nt: TGCGCCAGCAGCTTGGCCGTACGGAACACCGGGGAGCTGTTTTTT

cdr3_length: 13
d_call: .
j_call: TRBJ1-1
v_call: TRBV7-2
clone_size: .
cdr3_aa: CASSPHLNTEAFF
cdr3_nt: TGTGCCAGCAGCCCTCACCTGAACACTGAAGCTTTCTTT

cdr3_length: 15
d_call: TRBD1
j_call: TRBJ2-3
v_call: TRBV5-8
clone_size: .
cdr3_aa: CASSLGDRTGDTQYF
cdr3_nt: TGTGCCAGCAGCTTGGGGGACCGGACAGGGGATACGCAGTATTTT

cdr3_length: 12
d_call: .
j_call: TRBJ2-5
v_call: TRBV5-1
clone_size: medium-sized
cdr3_aa: CASSHTLDTIVF
cdr3_nt: TGCGCCAGCAGCCACACACTGGACACGATTGTCTTC

cdr3_length: 13
d_call: .
j_call: TRBJ2-1
v_call: TRBV5-1
clone_size: many
cdr3_aa: CASSLARVAEQFF
cdr3_nt: TGCGCCAGCAGCTTGGCCCGGGTAGCTGAGCAGTTCTTC

cdr3_length: 14
d_call: .
j_call: TRBJ2-2
v_call: TRBV29-1
clone_size: many
cdr3_aa: CSVDRDPNTGELFF
cdr3_nt: TGCAGCGTTGACAGGGACCCGAACACCGGGGAGCTGTTTTTT

cdr3_length: 14
d_call: .
j_call: TRBJ2-1
v_call: TRBV7-2
clone_size: few
cdr3_aa: CASRNRALDNEQFF
cdr3_nt: TGTGCCAGCAGAAATCGGGCCCTCGACAATGAGCAGTTCTTC

cdr3_length: 17
d_call: TRBD2
j_call: TRBJ2-7
v_call: TRBV12-3/TRBV12-4
clone_size: many
cdr3_aa: CASSLGMRRDYTYEQYF
cdr3_nt: TGTGCCAGCAGTTTAGGGATGAGACGGGACTACACCTACGAGCAGTACTTC

cdr3_length: 15
d_call: TRBD1
j_call: TRBJ2-5
v_call: TRBV25-1
clone_size: few
cdr3_aa: CASSEGGTGDETQYF
cdr3_nt: TGTGCCAGCAGTGAGGGTGGGACAGGGGATGAGACCCAGTACTTC

cdr3_length: 12
d_call: .
j_call: TRBJ1-2
v_call: TRBV2
clone_size: .
cdr3_aa: CASSENGYGYTF
cdr3_nt: TGTGCCAGCAGTGAGAATGGTTATGGCTACACCTTC

cdr3_length: 13
d_call: TRBD1
j_call: TRBJ2-4
v_call: TRBV6-6
clone_size: few
cdr3_aa: CASGWTGSNIQYF
cdr3_nt: TGTGCCAGCGGATGGACAGGGTCGAACATTCAGTACTTC

cdr3_length: 15
d_call: TRBD1
j_call: TRBJ2-3
v_call: TRBV27
clone_size: .
cdr3_aa: CASSFEGAHTDTQYF
cdr3_nt: TGTGCCAGCAGCTTCGAGGGGGCACACACAGATACGCAGTATTTT

cdr3_length: 16
d_call: TRBD2
j_call: TRBJ2-7
v_call: TRBV4-1
clone_size: many
cdr3_aa: CASSRDRTSGGVEQYF
cdr3_nt: TGCGCCAGCAGCCGCGACCGGACTAGCGGGGGGGTCGAGCAGTACTTC

cdr3_length: 17
d_call: .
j_call: TRBJ2-5
v_call: TRBV11-2
clone_size: few
cdr3_aa: CASSLVRDSQVWETQYF
cdr3_nt: TGTGCCAGCAGCTTGGTCCGAGACAGTCAAGTGTGGGAGACCCAGTACTTC

cdr3_length: 14
d_call: TRBD1
j_call: TRBJ1-6
v_call: TRBV15
clone_size: .
cdr3_aa: CATARTGGNSPLHF
cdr3_nt: TGTGCCACCGCACGGACAGGCGGTAATTCACCCCTCCACTTT

cdr3_length: 17
d_call: .
j_call: TRBJ2-3
v_call: TRBV4-1
clone_size: .
cdr3_aa: CASSQDWTASSTDTQYF
cdr3_nt: TGCGCCAGCAGCCAAGATTGGACAGCTTCTAGCACAGATACGCAGTATTTT

cdr3_length: 14
d_call: TRBD1
j_call: TRBJ1-3
v_call: TRBV9
clone_size: few
cdr3_aa: CASSALTGVNTIYF
cdr3_nt: TGTGCCAGCAGCGCTCTGACAGGGGTAAACACCATATATTTT

cdr3_length: 15
d_call: .
j_call: TRBJ2-1
v_call: TRBV12-3/TRBV12-4
clone_size: .
cdr3_aa: CASSLASGRNNEQFF
cdr3_nt: TGTGCCAGCAGCCTCGCCTCCGGGCGCAACAATGAGCAGTTCTTC

cdr3_length: 15
d_call: .
j_call: TRBJ1-2
v_call: TRBV5-5
clone_size: .
cdr3_aa: CASSLDWWLNYGYTF
cdr3_nt: TGTGCCAGCAGCTTGGATTGGTGGCTCAACTATGGCTACACCTTC

cdr3_length: 17
d_call: TRBD1
j_call: TRBJ2-1
v_call: TRBV29-1
clone_size: .
cdr3_aa: CSVEGYRGQTVINEQFF
cdr3_nt: TGCAGCGTTGAAGGATACAGGGGGCAAACAGTCATCAATGAGCAGTTCTTC

cdr3_length: 14
d_call: .
j_call: TRBJ1-2
v_call: TRBV6-1
clone_size: few
cdr3_aa: CASSDRGNDYGYTF
cdr3_nt: TGTGCCAGCAGTGACAGGGGAAACGACTATGGCTACACCTTC

cdr3_length: 16
d_call: .
j_call: TRBJ2-2
v_call: TRBV3-1
clone_size: few
cdr3_aa: CASSQVVSTNTGELFF
cdr3_nt: TGTGCCAGCAGCCAAGTCGTCAGTACAAACACCGGGGAGCTGTTTTTT

cdr3_length: 15
d_call: TRBD1
j_call: TRBJ2-1
v_call: TRBV20-1
clone_size: .
cdr3_aa: CSAYPDRDGKNEQFF
cdr3_nt: TGCAGTGCCTACCCGGACAGGGATGGTAAGAATGAGCAGTTCTTC

cdr3_length: 15
d_call: .
j_call: TRBJ2-5
v_call: TRBV11-2
clone_size: .
cdr3_aa: CASSFTFGAQETQYF
cdr3_nt: TGTGCCAGCAGCTTTACATTCGGGGCCCAAGAGACCCAGTACTTC

cdr3_length: 10
d_call: .
j_call: TRBJ2-1
v_call: TRBV4-2
clone_size: many
cdr3_aa: CASGDGEQFF
cdr3_nt: TGTGCCAGCGGGGACGGTGAGCAGTTCTTC

cdr3_length: 10
d_call: .
j_call: TRBJ2-1
v_call: TRBV29-1
clone_size: many
cdr3_aa: CSVDTVQQFF
cdr3_nt: TGCAGCGTTGATACAGTACAGCAGTTCTTC

cdr3_length: 15
d_call: .
j_call: TRBJ1-2
v_call: TRBV4-3
clone_size: .
cdr3_aa: CASSREGRANYGYTF
cdr3_nt: TGCGCCAGCAGCCGAGAGGGTAGAGCTAACTATGGCTACACCTTC

cdr3_length: 13
d_call: .
j_call: TRBJ2-6
v_call: TRBV7-2
clone_size: .
cdr3_aa: CASSPWGANVLTF
cdr3_nt: TGTGCCAGCAGTCCCTGGGGGGCCAACGTCCTGACTTTC

cdr3_length: 17
d_call: .
j_call: TRBJ2-2
v_call: TRBV7-2
clone_size: few
cdr3_aa: CASSSMSGRPNTGELFF
cdr3_nt: TGTGCCAGCAGCTCTATGTCGGGGCGACCGAACACCGGGGAGCTGTTTTTT

cdr3_length: 16
d_call: .
j_call: TRBJ2-4
v_call: TRBV20-1
clone_size: many
cdr3_aa: CSAPTLLDLAKNIQYF
cdr3_nt: TGCAGTGCTCCCACACTTTTGGACTTAGCCAAAAACATTCAGTACTTC

cdr3_length: 14
d_call: .
j_call: TRBJ1-5
v_call: TRBV5-1
clone_size: .
cdr3_aa: CASSSGDGNQPQHF
cdr3_nt: TGCGCCAGCAGCTCAGGGGATGGCAATCAGCCCCAGCATTTT

cdr3_length: 12
d_call: .
j_call: TRBJ2-3
v_call: TRBV6-5
clone_size: few
cdr3_aa: CASRTQADTQYF
cdr3_nt: TGTGCCAGCAGAACCCAGGCAGATACGCAGTATTTT

cdr3_length: 16
d_call: TRBD2
j_call: TRBJ2-1
v_call: TRBV9
clone_size: .
cdr3_aa: CASSVGKAGGYNEQFF
cdr3_nt: TGTGCCAGCAGCGTAGGTAAAGCGGGGGGATACAATGAGCAGTTCTTC

cdr3_length: 16
d_call: TRBD1
j_call: TRBJ1-2
v_call: TRBV12-3/TRBV12-4
clone_size: few
cdr3_aa: CASMEGAATLNYGYTF
cdr3_nt: TGTGCCAGCATGGAGGGGGCAGCAACCCTGAACTATGGCTACACCTTC

cdr3_length: 15
d_call: .
j_call: TRBJ2-5
v_call: TRBV7-8
clone_size: .
cdr3_aa: CASSLGGAGLETQYF
cdr3_nt: TGTGCCAGCAGCTTAGGCGGGGCGGGTTTGGAGACCCAGTACTTC

cdr3_length: 15
d_call: .
j_call: TRBJ1-2
v_call: TRBV5-1
clone_size: .
cdr3_aa: CASSLESRGPYGYTF
cdr3_nt: TGCGCCAGCAGCTTGGAAAGTCGGGGCCCCTATGGCTACACCTTC

cdr3_length: 14
d_call: .
j_call: TRBJ2-2
v_call: TRBV24-1
clone_size: .
cdr3_aa: CATSDGANTGELFF
cdr3_nt: TGTGCCACCAGCGACGGCGCGAACACCGGGGAGCTGTTTTTT

cdr3_length: 15
d_call: .
j_call: TRBJ2-7
v_call: TRBV6-6
clone_size: .
cdr3_aa: CASSHPMTGAYEQYF
cdr3_nt: TGTGCCAGCAGTCATCCCATGACGGGGGCCTACGAGCAGTACTTC

cdr3_length: 14
d_call: .
j_call: TRBJ2-3
v_call: TRBV10-3
clone_size: many
cdr3_aa: CAISDVQSTDTQYF
cdr3_nt: TGTGCCATCAGTGACGTCCAAAGCACAGATACGCAGTATTTT

cdr3_length: 15
d_call: .
j_call: TRBJ2-1
v_call: TRBV7-2
clone_size: .
cdr3_aa: CASSLSFGGLNEQFF
cdr3_nt: TGTGCCAGCAGCTTAAGCTTTGGGGGCCTAAATGAGCAGTTCTTC

cdr3_length: 14
d_call: TRBD1
j_call: TRBJ2-7
v_call: TRBV6-5
clone_size: .
cdr3_aa: CASSPGQGAEEQYF
cdr3_nt: TGTGCCAGCAGTCCTGGACAGGGGGCGGAGGAGCAGTACTTC

cdr3_length: 13
d_call: TRBD1
j_call: TRBJ1-5
v_call: TRBV7-2
clone_size: many
cdr3_aa: CASSKDRGQPQHF
cdr3_nt: TGTGCCAGCAGCAAGGACAGGGGTCAGCCCCAGCATTTT

cdr3_length: 15
d_call: .
j_call: TRBJ2-5
v_call: TRBV4-3
clone_size: many
cdr3_aa: CASSQSQGYQETQYF
cdr3_nt: TGCGCCAGCAGCCAATCACAGGGCTACCAAGAGACCCAGTACTTC

cdr3_length: 13
d_call: TRBD1
j_call: TRBJ2-7
v_call: TRBV7-2
clone_size: .
cdr3_aa: CASSRLTGVEQYF
cdr3_nt: TGTGCCAGCAGCCGACTCACAGGGGTTGAGCAGTACTTC

cdr3_length: 17
d_call: .
j_call: TRBJ2-2
v_call: TRBV12-3/TRBV12-4
clone_size: .
cdr3_aa: CASTTLGQGTATGELFF
cdr3_nt: TGTGCCAGCACAACCCTAGGGCAGGGTACGGCCACCGGGGAGCTGTTTTTT

cdr3_length: 15
d_call: TRBD2
j_call: TRBJ2-3
v_call: TRBV24-1
clone_size: .
cdr3_aa: CATGSGGFSADTQYF
cdr3_nt: TGTGCCACCGGAAGCGGGGGTTTTTCGGCAGATACGCAGTATTTT

cdr3_length: 16
d_call: TRBD2
j_call: TRBJ2-7
v_call: TRBV20-1
clone_size: few
cdr3_aa: CSASHILAGGPYEQYF
cdr3_nt: TGCAGTGCTAGTCACATACTAGCGGGGGGACCCTACGAGCAGTACTTC

cdr3_length: 14
d_call: .
j_call: TRBJ2-7
v_call: TRBV6-5
clone_size: .
cdr3_aa: CASRSGGVSYEQYF
cdr3_nt: TGTGCCAGCAGATCCGGGGGCGTTTCCTACGAGCAGTACTTC

cdr3_length: 11
d_call: .
j_call: TRBJ1-2
v_call: TRBV10-3
clone_size: .
cdr3_aa: CAISGTKGYTF
cdr3_nt: TGTGCCATCAGCGGGACCAAAGGCTACACCTTC

cdr3_length: 14
d_call: TRBD2
j_call: TRBJ2-3
v_call: TRBV20-1
clone_size: .
cdr3_aa: CSAASGGSTDTQYF
cdr3_nt: TGCAGTGCTGCTAGCGGGGGGAGCACAGATACGCAGTATTTT

cdr3_length: 14
d_call: .
j_call: TRBJ2-3
v_call: TRBV5-4
clone_size: .
cdr3_aa: CASSSRASTDTQYF
cdr3_nt: TGTGCCAGCAGCTCCCGAGCCTCGACAGATACGCAGTATTTT

cdr3_length: 12
d_call: .
j_call: TRBJ2-7
v_call: TRBV5-6
clone_size: many
cdr3_aa: CASSPGQDEQYF
cdr3_nt: TGTGCCAGCAGCCCCGGTCAGGACGAGCAGTACTTC

cdr3_length: 13
d_call: .
j_call: TRBJ2-5
v_call: TRBV12-3/TRBV12-4
clone_size: .
cdr3_aa: CASSTPSQETQYF
cdr3_nt: TGTGCCAGCAGTACCCCCTCCCAAGAGACCCAGTACTTC

cdr3_length: 16
d_call: .
j_call: TRBJ2-3
v_call: TRBV18
clone_size: few
cdr3_aa: CASSPRGRARGDTQYF
cdr3_nt: TGTGCCAGCTCACCGAGGGGACGGGCTCGGGGAGATACGCAGTATTTT